This TCR beta chain was documented in a study of blood T cell repertoires in COVID-19. Regarding this clone: Other DNA sequences of this sample code for an identical CDR3.

The germline V gene encodes CDR1 SEHNR and CDR2 FQNEAQ (reference sequence). The J segment lost 0 bases and the V segment lost 5 bases, leaving 1 base of the junction unmatched. The CDR3 has 14 amino acids. TCRdb's table, derived via immunoSEQ multiplex PCR, lists solely in-frame clones and lacks some. The data show approximately 350,000 clones, 85% to 90% seen once. The source of this sequence is a man younger than 35 who had recovered from COVID-19. The chain is built from TRBV7-9 and TRBJ1-3; 7 bases are shared with TRBD1. The sample comprised PBMCs or T cells enriched from blood (not recorded which). CDR3 coding DNA: TGTGCCAGCAGCCCAGGGGGCTCTGGAAACACCATATATTTT. This encodes CASSPGGSGNTIYF.